This is a list of T cell receptor beta chains from one sample in a study of shared clonotypes between healthy human individuals. The method was immunoSEQ multiplex PCR; TCRdb's version includes in-frame clones alone and lacks a portion of them. The table has a few hundred thousand clones, around 87% seen once. The sample consisted of memory CD8+ T cells sorted from blood. All receptors come from a man between 18 and 35 years old in good health. Each CDR3 is given with its conserved first and last residue. A D gene is named only where the DNA matches it firmly. Part of the rows lack a size; the others show once, few, many or a class for expanded clones.

>.|.|TRBJ1-2|TRBV29-1
TGCAGCGTAACGACAGCAACTAACTATGGCTACACCTTC
CSVTTATNYGYTF
>.|.|TRBJ1-6|TRBV13
TGTGCCAGCAGCGCCCTAGGAAAGACCTATAATTCACCCCTCCACTTT
CASSALGKTYNSPLHF
>.|TRBD2|TRBJ2-5|TRBV7-9
TGTGCCAGCAGCACTTGGACTAGCGGAAACCAAGAGACCCAGTACTTC
CASSTWTSGNQETQYF
>.|TRBD2|TRBJ2-3|TRBV2
TGTGCCAGCAGTGAGCCGGGAGGAGGGACAGATACGCAGTATTTT
CASSEPGGGTDTQYF
>.|.|TRBJ2-3|TRBV10-1
TGCGCCAGCAGTCGGGCCTTGCGAGGCACAGATACGCAGTATTTT
CASSRALRGTDTQYF
>.|.|TRBJ2-7|TRBV7-9
TGTGCCAGCAGCTTCACTTCCTACGAGCAGTACTTC
CASSFTSYEQYF
>.|.|TRBJ2-5|TRBV7-9
TGTGCCAGCAGCTCTCCCTTGACCCAGTACTTC
CASSSPLTQYF
>.|.|TRBJ1-1|TRBV4-1
TGCGCCAGCAGCCAAGATTTCGGACCGATGAACACTGAAGCTTTCTTT
CASSQDFGPMNTEAFF
>.|.|TRBJ2-7|TRBV27
TGTGCCAGCAGGGAGGGGTACGAGCAGTACTTC
CASREGYEQYF
>.|.|TRBJ2-7|TRBV20-1
TGCAGTGCTAGTGAGGGTTACGAGCAGTACTTC
CSASEGYEQYF
>.|.|TRBJ2-1|TRBV4-1
TGCGCCAGCAGCCAAGCGGGAAGCTCCTACAATGAGCAGTTCTTC
CASSQAGSSYNEQFF
>.|.|TRBJ2-1|TRBV4-1
TGCGCCAGCAGCGGACGGGAGACCGCCCCATTCAATGAGCAGTTCTTC
CASSGRETAPFNEQFF
>.|TRBD1|TRBJ1-6|TRBV4-3
TGCGCCAGCAGCCAAGAGACAGGGCCCTATAATTCACCCCTCCACTTT
CASSQETGPYNSPLHF
>once|TRBD1|TRBJ2-7|TRBV28
TGTGCCAGCAGTTCCGGACAGGGGGTAAGGGAGCAGTACTTC
CASSSGQGVREQYF
>.|TRBD1|TRBJ1-6|TRBV28
TGTGCCAGCAGTTTAAGTCCAGGGGGAAAGAATTCACCCCTCCACTTT
CASSLSPGGKNSPLHF
>.|.|TRBJ2-7|TRBV2
TGTGCCAGCAGGATCCGGGACACCCCCTACGAGCAGTACTTC
CASRIRDTPYEQYF
>.|.|TRBJ2-7|TRBV11-2
TGTGCCAGCAGCTTTGCGACTCCCGAGCAGTACTTC
CASSFATPEQYF
>.|TRBD1|TRBJ1-5|TRBV4-1
TGCGCCAGCAGCCAAGACGGGACAGGGTACAATCAGCCCCAGCATTTT
CASSQDGTGYNQPQHF
>.|TRBD2|TRBJ2-2|TRBV9
TGTGCCAGCAGCATACTAGCGTCTAACACCGGGGAGCTGTTTTTT
CASSILASNTGELFF
>.|TRBD2|TRBJ2-3|TRBV2
TGTGCCAGCAGTGGACTAGCGGGGACTCGAACAGATACGCAGTATTTT
CASSGLAGTRTDTQYF
>.|.|TRBJ2-3|TRBV7-9
TGTGCCAGCAACCCAGTCGGTGTTGGCACAGATACGCAGTATTTT
CASNPVGVGTDTQYF
>.|.|TRBJ2-1|TRBV6-5
TGTGCCAGCAGTCCTGGGCATGAGCAGTTCTTC
CASSPGHEQFF
>.|.|TRBJ2-7|TRBV25-1
TGTGCCAGCAGTGAGAACAGGGAGCACGAGCAGTACTTC
CASSENREHEQYF
>.|.|TRBJ2-7|TRBV14
TGTGCCAGCAGCCAACTGGGGGAGAACCACGAGCAGTACTTC
CASSQLGENHEQYF
>.|.|TRBJ1-2|TRBV5-6
TGTGCCAGCAGCTTCAGCGGGATCTATGGCTACACCTTC
CASSFSGIYGYTF
>few|TRBD1|TRBJ2-1|TRBV19
TGTGCCAGTAGTATAGCGCAGGGGGACAATGAGCAGTTCTTC
CASSIAQGDNEQFF
>.|TRBD2|TRBJ2-2|TRBV7-9
TGTGCCAGCAGCTTTAGCGGGGGGAACACCGGGGAGCTGTTTTTT
CASSFSGGNTGELFF
>once|.|TRBJ2-2|TRBV7-9
TGTGCCAGCACCCCCCAGGGCAGGAACACCGGGGAGCTGTTTTTT
CASTPQGRNTGELFF
>once|.|TRBJ2-7|TRBV6-1
TGTGCCAGCAGTGAACACAGAGTAATGACCTACGAGCAGTACTTC
CASSEHRVMTYEQYF
>.|.|TRBJ2-2|TRBV6-1
TGTGCCAGCAGTGAAGTAGTCAGTGCGAACACCGGGGAGCTGTTTTTT
CASSEVVSANTGELFF
>.|TRBD2|TRBJ2-7|TRBV4-1
TGCGCCAGCAGCCCGGGAGGATACGAGCAGTACTTC
CASSPGGYEQYF
>.|.|TRBJ2-7|TRBV6-6
TGTGCCAGCAGTTACGGTCTACCCATTACCTACGAGCAGTACTTC
CASSYGLPITYEQYF